Shown below are 12 T cell receptor beta chains from a single sample sequenced in a study of T cells in Graves' hyperthyroidism and ophthalmopathy. TCR beta CDR3 sequences were amplified from RNA transcripts. First-round RT-PCR targeting the TCR CDR3 was performed with the HTBI primer set. TCRdb reprocessed the multiplex PCR reads via MiXCR and lists one record per CDR3 protein. This sample has roughly 630,000 distinct CDR3 sequences, with 15% to 17% found just once. Sequences were obtained from blood. The receptor set was obtained from a woman younger than 45 with Graves' hyperthyroidism.

This clonotype was counted at least ten times. V usage is TRBV7-9 and J usage is TRBJ2-3; D uncertain. Deletions cut 6 bases from V and 3 bases from J, with 16 bases between. CDR1 and CDR2 from the germline V gene are SEHNR and FQNEAQ (reference sequence). The CDR3 has 15 residues. DNA for the CDR3: TGTGCCAGCAGACTTGCCACGGCTGGTACAGATACGCAGTATTTT. Protein product: CASRLATAGTDTQYF.

This clonotype has at least ten counts. V gene TRBV12-5 combines with J gene TRBJ1-2; unclear D gene. This CDR3 spans 15 amino acids. CDR1 and CDR2 from the germline V gene are LGHNT and FRNRAP. Trimming cost V 0 bases and J 5 bases, with 13 bases left between them. CDR3 region: CASGLVPEIGYGYTF. CDR3 nucleotide sequence: TGTGCTAGTGGTTTGGTGCCGGAGATAGGGTATGGCTACACCTTC.

The CDR3 DNA is TGTGCCAGCTCACCCCCGACAGGGCCATCCTACGAGCAGTACTTC. This sequence encodes CASSPPTGPSYEQYF. The chain joins TRBV28 to TRBJ2-7; 7 positions match TRBD1. This CDR3 has 15 amino acids. V was clipped by 8 bases and J by 1 base; unmatched bases: 11. The V gene's germline CDR1 is MDHEN and CDR2 SYDVKM.

This clonotype was recorded a few times. The J gene is TRBJ2-7, the V gene TRBV4-2, with 11 positions matching TRBD2. The CDR3 runs 17 residues. The germline CDR1 and CDR2 sequences are LGHNA and YNFKEQ. V shed 0 bases and J 5 bases; nucleotides not matched to a gene: 9. The CDR3 here is CASSQDPLAGDRDEQYF. The CDR3, as DNA: TGTGCCAGCAGCCAAGACCCACTAGCGGGAGATCGCGACGAGCAGTACTTC.

This clonotype was detected a few times. This chain joins TRBV14 and TRBJ1-1, with 9 nucleotides matching TRBD1. This CDR3 is built from 17 residues. Trimming removed 2 bases from V and 0 bases from J; junction bases left unmatched: 7. Germline values: CDR1 SGHDN, CDR2 FVKESK. CDR3 nucleotides: TGTGCCAGCAGCCAATGGGCGGGACAGGGTATGAACACTGAAGCTTTCTTT. Protein sequence: CASSQWAGQGMNTEAFF.

This clonotype was counted at least ten times. V gene TRBV5-1 combines with J gene TRBJ2-7; the match to TRBD2 covers 9 bases. The CDR3 loop spans 19 amino acids. Trimming cost V 4 bases and J 0 bases; bases outside gene matches: 17. Per germline, CDR1 SGHRS and CDR2 YFSETQ. CDR3 sequence (DNA): TGCGCCAGCAGCACCATTGATAGCGGGAGACCAGGGTTCTCCTACGAGCAGTACTTC. It yields the protein CASSTIDSGRPGFSYEQYF.

The sample holds one count of this clonotype. A much more abundant neighbour one base away suggests this may be a read error. The V and J genes are TRBV11-2 and TRBJ2-3, with TRBD2 matching 8 bases. J gave up 6 bases and V 4 bases, and 9 bases lay outside the gene matches. Germline assignment: CDR1 SGHAT and CDR2 FQNNGV. CDR3 length equals 15 residues. This CDR3 is CASSSKAGVPDTQYF. CDR3 DNA sequence: TGTGCCAGCAGCTCAAAAGCGGGAGTACCGGATACGCAGTATTTT.

Comments on this clonotype: A read error may account for a junction end that differs from germline. This sequence joins TRBV10-3 and TRBJ2-7; the D gene is possibly TRBD1 (6 bases). The CDR3 sequence is 15 residues long. Germline CDR1 reads ENHRY; CDR2 reads SYGVKD. The CDR3 coding sequence is TGTGGCATCAGCGCTTCTACAGGGTTCGACTACGAGCAGTACTTC. Protein: CGISASTGFDYEQYF.

V gene TRBV28 combines with J gene TRBJ2-7; TRBD2 aligns across 9 bases. Trimming removed 5 bases from V and 5 bases from J; junction bases left unmatched: 13. CDR1 MDHEN and CDR2 SYDVKM come from the germline V gene. The CDR3 spans 16 residues. The CDR3 sequence is CASSIMAAGGPDEQYF. The CDR3 DNA follows: TGTGCCAGCAGTATAATGGCGGCGGGAGGGCCTGACGAGCAGTACTTC.

V is TRBV14 and J is TRBJ2-2; a possible D gene is TRBD1 (6 bases). V was trimmed by 1 base and J by 4 bases, leaving 7 bases between them. This CDR3 region has 14 residues. Germline V lookup: CDR1 SGHDN, CDR2 FVKESK. CDR3: CASSQVQGTGELFF. The CDR3 coding sequence is TGTGCCAGCAGCCAAGTACAGGGCACCGGGGAGCTGTTTTTT.

This clonotype was detected many times. The CDR3 reads CASSLGGGRTEAFF. Here the CDR3 DNA reads TGTGCCAGCAGCTTAGGAGGGGGTCGCACTGAAGCTTTCTTT. The genes are TRBV7-9 and TRBJ1-1, with D perhaps matching TRBD1 (6 bases). The length of the CDR3 is 14 residues. V shed 1 base and J shed 4 bases, with 10 bases lying between them. CDR1 is SEHNR, CDR2 FQNEAQ, per germline (reference sequence).

This chain uses TRBV4-3 with TRBJ2-2, with D hard to call. In germline, CDR1 is LGHNA, CDR2 YSLEER. The CDR3 is 17 amino acids. V lost 0 bases and J 4 bases, leaving 15 bases between the germline ends. CDR3 bases: TGCGCCAGCAGCCAAGATGTGGAGCCGCGGAGCACCGGGGAGCTGTTTTTT. It encodes CASSQDVEPRSTGELFF.